A selection of T cell receptor beta chains follows, all from one sample in a study of shared clonotypes between healthy human individuals. Assay: immunoSEQ multiplex PCR; the TCRdb copy retains only in-frame clones and omits some. Of about 380,000 clones listed, approximately 96% are singletons. Material for sequencing was memory CD8+ T cells sorted from blood. Receptors originate from a man aged 25-45 years in good health. Both conserved end residues are part of each CDR3. The order of the fields is V gene, D gene, clone size, J gene, CDR3 protein, CDR3 DNA. The D gene is left open where the match is weak. A clone size is listed for some rows: how often the clone was seen (once, few, many), or a class if it is expanded.

TRBV5-1	.	.	TRBJ2-7	CASSLGAAREEQYF	TGCGCCAGCAGCCTTGGGGCTGCTCGTGAGGAGCAGTACTTC
TRBV10-3	TRBD2	.	TRBJ2-5	CAIIIRGVRETQYF	TGTGCCATTATAATTCGGGGGGTGAGAGAGACCCAGTACTTC
TRBV5-1	TRBD2	.	TRBJ2-5	CASSLSGGSETQYF	TGCGCCAGCAGCTTGTCGGGAGGTAGCGAGACCCAGTACTTC
TRBV7-9	TRBD1	.	TRBJ1-5	CASSLDRGNQPQHF	TGTGCCAGCAGCCTTGACAGGGGCAATCAGCCCCAGCATTTT
TRBV10-3	TRBD1	.	TRBJ1-3	CAISESTGSGNTIYF	TGTGCCATCAGTGAGTCGACAGGGAGCGGAAACACCATATATTTT
TRBV5-6	TRBD1	.	TRBJ2-5	CASSLALGTGQETQYF	TGTGCCAGCAGCTTGGCGCTTGGGACAGGGCAAGAGACCCAGTACTTC
TRBV4-1	TRBD2	.	TRBJ2-7	CASSSTVAGGEQYF	TGCGCCAGCAGCTCGACAGTAGCGGGAGGCGAGCAGTACTTC
TRBV5-1	.	.	TRBJ1-4	CASKLGVGTEKLFF	TGCGCCAGCAAGCTTGGGGTGGGGACTGAAAAACTGTTTTTT
TRBV6-6	TRBD1	.	TRBJ2-7	CATLWDRAYEQYF	TGTGCCACACTCTGGGACAGGGCCTACGAGCAGTACTTC
TRBV6-5	.	.	TRBJ1-3	CASSYSQSLSGNTIYF	TGTGCCAGCAGTTACTCGCAGTCCCTCTCTGGAAACACCATATATTTT
TRBV4-1	TRBD1	.	TRBJ2-1	CASSQGQGVNEQFF	TGCGCCAGCAGCCAGGGACAGGGGGTCAATGAGCAGTTCTTC
TRBV5-4	TRBD1	.	TRBJ2-7	CASSSGGDRGSYEQYF	TGTGCCAGCAGCTCAGGAGGGGACAGGGGGTCGTACGAGCAGTACTTC
TRBV6-5	.	.	TRBJ1-2	CASRAQGRSGYTF	TGTGCCAGCAGAGCCCAGGGGAGGAGTGGCTACACCTTC
TRBV14	TRBD2	.	TRBJ2-1	CASSHGGRGRNEQFF	TGTGCCAGCAGCCACGGCGGGAGGGGGCGTAATGAGCAGTTCTTC
TRBV7-6	.	.	TRBJ2-2	CASRGTGELFF	TGTGCCAGCAGAGGCACCGGGGAGCTGTTTTTT
TRBV18	.	.	TRBJ1-5	CASSHGQPLSNQPQHF	TGTGCCAGCTCACACGGACAGCCTTTGAGCAATCAGCCCCAGCATTTT
TRBV18	TRBD2	.	TRBJ2-7	CASSPKIAGFYEQYF	TGTGCCAGCTCACCAAAAATAGCGGGATTTTACGAGCAGTACTTC
TRBV7-6	TRBD2	.	TRBJ2-3	CASSSSISGRPDTQYF	TGTGCCAGCAGCTCGTCTATTAGCGGGAGACCAGATACGCAGTATTTT
TRBV6-5	.	.	TRBJ1-2	CASSYRGNNYGYTF	TGTGCCAGCAGTTACAGGGGGAATAACTATGGCTACACCTTC
TRBV28	.	.	TRBJ1-2	CASSLPGSPNYGYTF	TGTGCCAGCAGTCTGCCCGGGAGCCCTAACTATGGCTACACCTTC
TRBV10-1	TRBD2	once	TRBJ2-5	CASSPGLQETQYF	TGCGCCAGCAGTCCGGGACTACAAGAGACCCAGTACTTC
TRBV11-2	.	.	TRBJ1-2	CASSFKEGLGYTF	TGTGCCAGCAGCTTCAAAGAGGGATTGGGCTACACCTTC